These 12 T cell receptor beta chains came from one sample sequenced in a study of T cells expressing NK-cell markers (dated by TCRdb to the early 2020s). The library relied on 5' RACE. Sequencer: Illumina HiSeq 2000. TCRdb reprocessed the reads; each CDR3 protein sequence makes one entry, and DNA is unavailable. This specimen's table enumerates 200,000 to 300,000 distinct CDR3 sequences. The top ten clones comprise around 0.4% of the sample. The sequenced sample was blood T cells: a sorted CD56 or NKG2C T cell subset, CD4+ or CD8+ T cells, or bulk PBMC T cells (not recorded which). The receptors derive from a man younger than 30 in good health. Donor details come from another sample of the same person, matched by shared clones.

This chain links TRBV7-2 with TRBJ2-7. The germline V gene has CDR1 SGHTA and CDR2 FQGNSA. The CDR3 loop spans 13 amino acids. The CDR3 sequence: CASSWRESYEQYF.

The chain has TRBV7-6 and TRBJ1-4. Germline CDR1 reads SGHVS; CDR2 reads FNYEAQ. The CDR3 is 12 residues long. The CDR3 sequence: CASSLPREKLFF.

The chain is built from TRBV20-1 and TRBJ1-1. Per germline, CDR1 DFQATT and CDR2 SNEGSKA (reference sequence). The CDR3 has 14 residues. The CDR3 sequence is CSARSPIEDTEAFF.

The genes are TRBV4-1 and TRBJ2-7; TCRdb proposes TRBD2, but this gene call is untestable without DNA. Germline V CDR1 and CDR2: MGHRA, YSYEKL. The CDR3 runs to 15 residues. CDR3 amino acids: CASSQIAGYSYEQYF.

The chain joins TRBV6-9 to TRBJ1-5; TCRdb reports TRBD1, a call that lacks DNA to check it against. The germline CDR1 and CDR2 sequences are MNHGY and SVAAGI. This CDR3 has 13 amino acids. This chain's CDR3 is CASSRQTNQPQHF.

The rearrangement links TRBV5-1 to TRBJ2-2; TCRdb's D call of TRBD2 is untestable without DNA. There are 18 residues in the CDR3. Germline V gene sequence: CDR1 SGHRS, CDR2 YFSETQ. CDR3 protein: CASSLAFTSGSYGGELFF.

The rearrangement uses TRBV20-1 and TRBJ2-2. The germline CDR1 and CDR2 sequences are DFQATT and SNEGSKA (reference sequence). CDR3 length: 13 residues. The CDR3 loop reads CSARPRGAGELFF.

This chain links TRBV7-8 with TRBJ2-7; there is no DNA to check the TCRdb D call of TRBD2. The germline V gene encodes CDR1 SGHVS and CDR2 FQNEAQ. The CDR3 has 17 amino acids. This CDR3 is CASSPAVVAGVRYEQYF.

The chain is built from TRBV11-2 and TRBJ2-1; TCRdb gives TRBD2 as the D gene, but with no DNA this cannot be confirmed. Germline CDR1 is SGHAT and CDR2 is FQNNGV. This CDR3 contains 16 residues. CDR3 residues: CASSSQTSGSINEQFF.

The chain uses TRBV20-1 and TRBJ1-1; TCRdb lists TRBD1, though no DNA is available to test this call. CDR3 length equals 12 residues. CDR1 DFQATT and CDR2 SNEGSKA come from the germline V gene (reference sequence). CDR3 in amino acids: CIRTGTNTEAFF.

The chain carries TRBV29-1 and TRBJ2-7. Germline assignment: CDR1 SQVTM and CDR2 ANQGSEA. CDR3 length: 13 amino acids. The CDR3 protein is CSVRHTLGYEQYF.

The gene calls are TRBV29-1 and TRBJ2-5; no DNA is available, so the TRBD1 call from TCRdb remains unchecked. Germline V gives CDR1 SQVTM, CDR2 ANQGSEA. This CDR3 has 13 amino acids. CDR3 sequence reads: CSVGSGGRETQYF.